These 7 T cell receptor beta chains share one sample of origin, sequenced in a study of blood T cell repertoires in COVID-19. Profiled with immunoSEQ multiplex PCR; TCRdb holds only in-frame clones, not every one. In the table there are 15,000 to 20,000 clones, just over 85% of which are singletons. The sample consisted of peripheral blood. These receptors all come from a human donor with active COVID-19. The donor label of this sample is uncertain.

V is TRBV6-5 and J is TRBJ1-2, with 11 bases lining up with TRBD1. Per the germline V gene, CDR1 is MNHEY and CDR2 is SVGAGI. This CDR3 is 15 amino acids long. The ends lost 6 bases at V and 7 bases at J; junction bases unmatched: 10. The CDR3 here is CASRAPGQGGGGYTF. The DNA for the CDR3 is TGTGCCAGCAGGGCCCCGGGACAGGGGGGCGGTGGCTACACCTTC.

This chain connects TRBV18 to TRBJ2-2; the match to TRBD1 covers 8 bases. Trimming at V came to 0 bases and at J to 6 bases, leaving 3 bases not matched to a gene. CDR3 size: 15 residues. CDR1 is KGHSH, CDR2 LQKENI, per germline. DNA for the CDR3: TGTGCCAGCTCACCACCCGGACAGGGAGCCGGGGAGCTGTTTTTT. As protein: CASSPPGQGAGELFF.

This rearrangement joins TRBV15 to TRBJ1-3; D ambiguous. The CDR3 length is 14 residues. CDR1 and CDR2 from the germline V gene are LNHNV and YYDKDF (reference sequence). The V gene lost 1 base and the J gene lost 2 bases, with 6 bases spanning the gap. DNA for the CDR3: TGTGCCACCAGCAGAGCAGTGACTGGAAACACCATATATTTT. This codes for CATSRAVTGNTIYF.

The chain links TRBV4-2 to TRBJ1-6; 9 nucleotides line up with TRBD1. The CDR3 totals 16 residues. V lost 3 bases and J lost 7; bases outside the gene matches: 7. CDR1 and CDR2 (germline): LGHNA, YNFKEQ. Here the CDR3 reads CASSQSRDRANSPLHF. Written as DNA, the CDR3 is TGTGCCAGCAGCCAGTCCCGGGACAGGGCAAATTCACCCCTCCACTTT.

The CDR3 DNA is TGTGCCAGCAGCTCACCTAATACAGGGGGGACTCAAGAGACCCAGTACTTC. Protein: CASSSPNTGGTQETQYF. V usage is TRBV5-8 and J usage is TRBJ2-5, with 8 nucleotides matching TRBD1. This CDR3 is built from 17 residues. Germline values: CDR1 SGHTS, CDR2 YDEGEE. The ends lost 3 bases at V and 2 bases at J; junction bases unmatched: 12.

This clone was seen only once. The CDR3 reads CAISELSNGRGQAFF. The DNA of the CDR3 is TGTGCCATCAGTGAGCTCTCCAACGGCAGGGGGCAGGCTTTCTTT. The chain has TRBV10-3 and TRBJ1-1; 8 bases match TRBD1. The junction had 13 bases not matched to a gene; V was cut back by 2 bases and J by 11 bases. This CDR3 is built from 15 residues. CDR1 ENHRY and CDR2 SYGVKD come from the germline V gene.

In its sample, this clone was seen once. As DNA, the CDR3 is TGCAGCGTTGGAGGACAGAGCTCCTACAATGAGCAGTTCTTC. Encoded protein: CSVGGQSSYNEQFF. The V and J genes are TRBV29-1 and TRBJ2-1; tentatively, D is TRBD1 (6 bases). V was pared by 4 bases and J by 0 bases, with 10 bases between. The CDR3 consists of 14 residues. Germline CDR1 reads SQVTM; CDR2 reads ANQGSEA.